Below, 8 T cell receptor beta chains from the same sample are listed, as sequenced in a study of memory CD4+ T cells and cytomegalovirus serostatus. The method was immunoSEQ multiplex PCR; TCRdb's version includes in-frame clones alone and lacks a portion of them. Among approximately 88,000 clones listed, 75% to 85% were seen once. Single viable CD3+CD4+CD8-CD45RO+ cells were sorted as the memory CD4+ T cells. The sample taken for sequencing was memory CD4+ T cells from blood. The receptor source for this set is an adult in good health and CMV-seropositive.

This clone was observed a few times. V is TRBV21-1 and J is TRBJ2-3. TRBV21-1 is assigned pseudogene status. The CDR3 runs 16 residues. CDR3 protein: CASSTSHPGGPDTQYF. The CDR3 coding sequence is TGTGCCAGCAGTACCTCCCATCCCGGGGGCCCAGATACGCAGTATTTT.

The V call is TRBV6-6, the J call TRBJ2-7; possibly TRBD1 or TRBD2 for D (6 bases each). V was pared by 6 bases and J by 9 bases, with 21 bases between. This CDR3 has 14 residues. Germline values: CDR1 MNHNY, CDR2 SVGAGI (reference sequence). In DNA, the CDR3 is TGTGCCAGCAGCGCAAACATGGGGGGCAAGGGGCAGTACTTC. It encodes CASSANMGGKGQYF.

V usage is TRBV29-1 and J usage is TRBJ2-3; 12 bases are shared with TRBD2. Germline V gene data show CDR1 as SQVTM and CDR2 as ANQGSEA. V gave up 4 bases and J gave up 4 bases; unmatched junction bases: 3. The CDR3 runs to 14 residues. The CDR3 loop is CSVGTSGIADTQYF. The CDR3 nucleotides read TGCAGCGTTGGGACTAGCGGGATAGCAGATACGCAGTATTTT.

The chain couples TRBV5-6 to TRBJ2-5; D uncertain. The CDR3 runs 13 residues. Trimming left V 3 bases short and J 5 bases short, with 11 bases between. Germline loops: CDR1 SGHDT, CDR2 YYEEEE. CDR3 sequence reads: CASSSAGRETQYF. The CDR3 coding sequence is TGTGCCAGCAGCTCTGCAGGTCGGGAGACCCAGTACTTC.

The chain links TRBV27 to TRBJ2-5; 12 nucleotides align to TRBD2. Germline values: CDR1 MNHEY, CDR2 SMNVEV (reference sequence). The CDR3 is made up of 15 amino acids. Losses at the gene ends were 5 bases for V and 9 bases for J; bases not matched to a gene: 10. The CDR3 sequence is CASSLLAGGPMAQYF. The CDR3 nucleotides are TGTGCCAGCAGTCTTCTAGCGGGAGGGCCCATGGCCCAGTACTTC.

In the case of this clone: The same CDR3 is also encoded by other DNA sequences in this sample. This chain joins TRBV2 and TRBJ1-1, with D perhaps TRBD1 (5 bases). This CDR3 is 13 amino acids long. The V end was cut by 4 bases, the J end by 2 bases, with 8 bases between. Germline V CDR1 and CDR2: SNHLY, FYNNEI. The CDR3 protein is CASSGQGNTEAFF. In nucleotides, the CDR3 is TGTGCCAGCAGTGGTCAGGGAAACACTGAAGCTTTCTTT.

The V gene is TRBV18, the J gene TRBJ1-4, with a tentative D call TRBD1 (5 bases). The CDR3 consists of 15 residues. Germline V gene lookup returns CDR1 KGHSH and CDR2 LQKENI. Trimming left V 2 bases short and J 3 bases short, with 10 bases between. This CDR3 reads CASSPSRAANEKLFF. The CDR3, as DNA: TGTGCCAGCTCACCATCCAGGGCAGCTAATGAAAAACTGTTTTTT.

CDR3 sequence reads: CASSQRRYGTGGSYEQYF. DNA of the CDR3: TGTGCCAGCAGCCAAAGAAGGTACGGGACAGGGGGCTCGTACGAGCAGTACTTC. J is TRBJ2-7 and V is TRBV27; TRBD1 matches at 12 bases. This CDR3 spans 18 amino acids. Trimming cost V 6 bases and J 4 bases; bases outside gene matches: 16. In germline, CDR1 is MNHEY, CDR2 SMNVEV (reference sequence).